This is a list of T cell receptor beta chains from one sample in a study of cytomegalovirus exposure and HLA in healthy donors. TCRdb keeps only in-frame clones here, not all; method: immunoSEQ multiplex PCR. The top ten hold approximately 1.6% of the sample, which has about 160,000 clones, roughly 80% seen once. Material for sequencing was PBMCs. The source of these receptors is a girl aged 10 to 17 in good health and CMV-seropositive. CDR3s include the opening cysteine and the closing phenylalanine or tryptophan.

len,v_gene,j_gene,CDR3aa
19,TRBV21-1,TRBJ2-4,CASSKSGGRSGCAKNIQYF
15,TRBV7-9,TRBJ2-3,CASSTQTGNTDTQYF
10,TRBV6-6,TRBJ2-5,CASSLETQYF
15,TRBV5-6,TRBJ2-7,CASSLAAGVNHEQYF
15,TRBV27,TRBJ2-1,CASSLSGSSYNEQFF
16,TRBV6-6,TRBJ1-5,CASSYLTGGGNQPQHF
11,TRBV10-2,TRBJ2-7,CASSRGDEQYF
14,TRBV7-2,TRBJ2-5,CASSLTRLQETQYF
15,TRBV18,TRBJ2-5,CASSRGDERGETQYF
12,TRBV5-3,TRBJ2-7,CARSLVSYEQYF
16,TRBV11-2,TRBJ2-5,CASRSITRGRIETQYF
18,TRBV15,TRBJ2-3,CATSRDGGHLPPTDTQYF
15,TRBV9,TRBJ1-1,CASSAGQFRNTEAFF
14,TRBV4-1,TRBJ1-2,CASSQDGRGLGYTF
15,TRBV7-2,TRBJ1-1,CASSLEVTPNTEAFF
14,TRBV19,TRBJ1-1,CASSPPESNTEAFF
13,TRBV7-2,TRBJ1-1,CASSFRVDTEAFF
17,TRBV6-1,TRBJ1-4,CASSEGYNGGGYEKLFF
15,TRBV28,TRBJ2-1,CASIDGTGDYNEQFF
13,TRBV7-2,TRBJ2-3,CASSDRVWDTQYF
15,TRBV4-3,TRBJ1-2,CASSQGGGSNYGYTF
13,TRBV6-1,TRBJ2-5,CASSEAGQETQYF
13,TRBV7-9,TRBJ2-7,CASSLVNSYEQYF
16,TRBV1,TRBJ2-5,CTSSPPRERESKTQYF
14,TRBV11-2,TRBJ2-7,CASSLESGFEEQYF
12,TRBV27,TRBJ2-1,CASSRGWDEQFF
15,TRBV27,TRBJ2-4,CASSSGTGITNIQYF
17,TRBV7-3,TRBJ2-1,CASSSGTSGTFYNEQFF
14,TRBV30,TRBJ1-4,CAWSTPTGYEKLFF
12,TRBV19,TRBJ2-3,CASSPTGKTQYF
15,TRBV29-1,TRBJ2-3,CSVRYVGGGGDTQYF
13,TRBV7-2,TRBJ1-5,CASSLLEDQPQHF
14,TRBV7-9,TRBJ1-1,CSSSGYRGGTEAFF
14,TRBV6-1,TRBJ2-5,CASSEQGFGETQYF
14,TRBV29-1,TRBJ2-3,CSVEGSGSTDTQYF
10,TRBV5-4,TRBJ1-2,CASSIVSYTF
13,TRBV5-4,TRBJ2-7,CASSFRDSNEQYF
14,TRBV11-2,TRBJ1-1,CASSLAPEVTEAFF
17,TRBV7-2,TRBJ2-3,CASSLAGRVRSTDTQYF
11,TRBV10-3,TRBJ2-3,CAISTIDTQYF
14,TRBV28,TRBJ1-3,CASRVPGSGNTIYF
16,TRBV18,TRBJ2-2,CASSPLTSGSSGELFF
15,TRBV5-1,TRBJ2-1,CASSGGQGSYNEQFF
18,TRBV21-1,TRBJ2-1,CASSKALGDRPCYNEQFF
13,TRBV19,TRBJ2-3,CASRDRVTDTQYF
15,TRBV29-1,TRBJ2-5,CSVKGFLAGPGTQYF
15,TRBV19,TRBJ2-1,CASSMGGGGHNEQFF
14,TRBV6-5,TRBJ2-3,CASSIGDGTDTQYF
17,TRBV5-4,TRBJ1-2,CASSRPGTGSGFYGYTF
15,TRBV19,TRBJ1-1,CASSPRTGGNTEAFF
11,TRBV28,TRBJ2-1,CASTGVNEQFF
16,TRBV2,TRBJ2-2,CASSEFPTGNTGELFF
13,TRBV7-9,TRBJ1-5,CASSSSGNQPQHF
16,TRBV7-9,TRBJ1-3,CASSGPRDRGGNTIYF
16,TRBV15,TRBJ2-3,CATSRDFASSTDTQYF
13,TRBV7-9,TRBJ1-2,CASTYGGFYGYTF
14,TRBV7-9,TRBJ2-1,CASRPMGLQVEQFF
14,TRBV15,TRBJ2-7,CATSRDRGPYEQYF
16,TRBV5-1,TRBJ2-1,CASSQLAGGSYNEQFF